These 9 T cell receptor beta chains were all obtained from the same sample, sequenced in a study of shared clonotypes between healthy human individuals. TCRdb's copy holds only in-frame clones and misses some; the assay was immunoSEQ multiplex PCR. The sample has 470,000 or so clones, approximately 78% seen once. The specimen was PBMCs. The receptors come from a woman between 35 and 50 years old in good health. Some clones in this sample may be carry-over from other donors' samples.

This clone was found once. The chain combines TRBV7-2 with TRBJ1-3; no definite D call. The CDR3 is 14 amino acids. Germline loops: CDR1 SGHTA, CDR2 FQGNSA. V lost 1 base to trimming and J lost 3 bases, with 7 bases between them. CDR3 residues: CASSLEAFGNTIYF. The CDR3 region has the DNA TGTGCCAGCAGCTTAGAGGCATTTGGAAACACCATATATTTT. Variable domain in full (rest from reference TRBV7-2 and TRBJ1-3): GAGVSQSPSNKVTEKGKDVELRCDPISGHTALYWYRQSLGQGLEFLIYFQGNSAPDKSGLPSDRFSAERTGGSVSTLTIQRTQQEDSAVYLCASSLEAFGNTIYFGEGSWLTVV.

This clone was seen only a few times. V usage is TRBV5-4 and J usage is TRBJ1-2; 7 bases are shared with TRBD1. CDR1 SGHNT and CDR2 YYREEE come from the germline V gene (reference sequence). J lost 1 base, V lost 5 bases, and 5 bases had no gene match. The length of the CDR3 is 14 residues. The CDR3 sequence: CASRSGQNNYGYTF. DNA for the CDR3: TGTGCCAGCAGGTCGGGACAGAATAACTATGGCTACACCTTC.

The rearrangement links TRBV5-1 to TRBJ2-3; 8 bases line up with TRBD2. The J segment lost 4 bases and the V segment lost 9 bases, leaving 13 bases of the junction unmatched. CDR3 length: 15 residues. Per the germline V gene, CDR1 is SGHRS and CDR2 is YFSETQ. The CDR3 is CATSYSGSRADTQYF. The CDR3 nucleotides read TGCGCCACTTCTTACAGCGGGAGTCGGGCAGATACGCAGTATTTT.

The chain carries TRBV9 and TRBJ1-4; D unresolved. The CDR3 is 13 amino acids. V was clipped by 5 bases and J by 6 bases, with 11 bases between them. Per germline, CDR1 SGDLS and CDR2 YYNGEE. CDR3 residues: CASRPPTDEKLFF. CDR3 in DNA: TGTGCCAGCAGGCCACCGACCGATGAAAAACTGTTTTTT.

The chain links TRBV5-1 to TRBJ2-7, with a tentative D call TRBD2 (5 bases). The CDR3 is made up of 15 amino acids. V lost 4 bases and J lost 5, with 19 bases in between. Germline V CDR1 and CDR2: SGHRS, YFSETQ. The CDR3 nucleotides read TGCGCCAGCAGCCTACCGGGATCTAGTCCCCACGAGCAGTACTTC. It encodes CASSLPGSSPHEQYF.

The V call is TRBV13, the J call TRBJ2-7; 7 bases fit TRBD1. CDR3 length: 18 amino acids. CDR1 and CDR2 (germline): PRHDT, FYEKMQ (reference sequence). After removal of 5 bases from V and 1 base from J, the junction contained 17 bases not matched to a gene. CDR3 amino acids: CASSLRALPRDSSYEQYF. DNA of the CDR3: TGTGCCAGCAGCCTTCGCGCCTTGCCCCGGGACAGTTCCTACGAGCAGTACTTC.

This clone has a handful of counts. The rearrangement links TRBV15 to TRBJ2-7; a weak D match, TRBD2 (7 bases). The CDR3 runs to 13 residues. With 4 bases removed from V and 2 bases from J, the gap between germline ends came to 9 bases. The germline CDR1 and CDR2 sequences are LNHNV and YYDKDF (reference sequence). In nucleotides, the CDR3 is TGTGCCACCAGCATGGGGGGGCCCTACGAGCAGTACTTC. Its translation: CATSMGGPYEQYF.

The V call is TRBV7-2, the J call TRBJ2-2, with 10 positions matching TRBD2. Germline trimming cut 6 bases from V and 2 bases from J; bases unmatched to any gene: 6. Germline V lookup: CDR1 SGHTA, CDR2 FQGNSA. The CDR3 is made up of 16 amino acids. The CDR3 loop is CASRRPSGRNTGELFF. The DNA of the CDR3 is TGTGCCAGCAGACGCCCTAGCGGGAGAAACACCGGGGAGCTGTTTTTT.

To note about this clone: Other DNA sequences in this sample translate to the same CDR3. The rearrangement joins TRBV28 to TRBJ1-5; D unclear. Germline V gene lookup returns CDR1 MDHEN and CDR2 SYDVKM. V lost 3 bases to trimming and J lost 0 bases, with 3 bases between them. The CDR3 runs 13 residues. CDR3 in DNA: TGTGCCAGCAGTTTTAATAGCAATCAGCCCCAGCATTTT. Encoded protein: CASSFNSNQPQHF.